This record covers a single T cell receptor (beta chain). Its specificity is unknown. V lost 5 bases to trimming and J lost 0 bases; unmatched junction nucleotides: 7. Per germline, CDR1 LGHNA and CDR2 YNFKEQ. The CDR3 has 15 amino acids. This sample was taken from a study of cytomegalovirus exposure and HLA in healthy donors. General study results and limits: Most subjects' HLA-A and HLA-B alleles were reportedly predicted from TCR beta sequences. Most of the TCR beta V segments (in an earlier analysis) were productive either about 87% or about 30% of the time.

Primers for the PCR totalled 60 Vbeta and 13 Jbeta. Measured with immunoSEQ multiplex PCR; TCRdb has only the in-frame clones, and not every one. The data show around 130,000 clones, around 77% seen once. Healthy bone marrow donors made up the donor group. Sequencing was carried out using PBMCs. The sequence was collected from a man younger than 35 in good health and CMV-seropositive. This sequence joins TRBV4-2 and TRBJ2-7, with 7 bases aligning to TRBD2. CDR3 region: CASSEGLPSSYEQYF. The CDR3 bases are TGTGCCAGCAGCGAGGGACTACCAAGCTCCTACGAGCAGTACTTC.